The TCR beta chain described here comes from a study of cytomegalovirus exposure and HLA in healthy donors. The PCR was carried out with 60 Vbeta primers and 13 Jbeta primers. The data were produced by immunoSEQ multiplex PCR, yet TCRdb's version contains in-frame clones alone and is incomplete. The table shows roughly 150,000 clones, with about 79% occurring only once. The CDR3 is made up of 14 amino acids. The germline gives CDR1 MNHEY, CDR2 SVGAGI. General observations from the study: The study flagged fewer than 200 TCR beta chains as cytomegalovirus-associated.

Comment on this clone: Its antigen remains unknown.

The V and J genes are TRBV6-5 and TRBJ2-5; TRBD1 is a possible D gene (5 bases). The J call may be in error: the DNA end matches TRBJ2-7 better. This clonotype was sampled from a male donor in good health and CMV-seronegative. The sequenced material came from PBMCs. Here the CDR3 DNA reads TGTGCCAGCAGTTACAGACAGAACTTCAACGAGCAGTACTTC. Its protein is CASSYRQNFNEQYF.